These 19 T cell receptor beta chains came from one sample sequenced in a study of T cell repertoires in cytomegalovirus infection. Their antigen targets remain unknown. TCRdb recomputed calls from the reads with MiXCR, one row per CDR3 protein. This table holds about 400,000 distinct CDR3 sequences, about 35% found once. Specimen: cultured PBMCs, collected from culture after CMV antigen stimulation. These receptors all come from a human donor in good health (CMV status not recorded). Some clones in this sample may be carry-over from other donors' samples.

In its sample, this clonotype was seen a few times. The genes are TRBV24-1 and TRBJ2-7; D gene uncertain. The V and J ends lost 3 bases and 1 base respectively, with 3 bases between them. Germline loops: CDR1 KGHDR, CDR2 SFDVKD. CDR3 length: 12 residues. The CDR3 region is CATSDASYEQYF. In DNA form, the CDR3 reads TGTGCCACCAGTGATGCGTCCTACGAGCAGTACTTC.

The V gene is TRBV29-1, the J gene TRBJ2-3; 10 bases are a match to TRBD2. Trimming cost V 7 bases and J 0 bases; bases outside gene matches: 10. The CDR3 is made up of 16 amino acids. Germline CDR1 and CDR2: SQVTM and ANQGSEA. CDR3 DNA: TGCAGCGCCCCAACTGGACTAGCGGTTAGCACAGATACGCAGTATTTT. It translates to CSAPTGLAVSTDTQYF.

The chain recombines TRBV7-8 with TRBJ2-1, with a tentative D call TRBD1 (6 bases). The length of the CDR3 is 15 residues. Germline CDR1 and CDR2: SGHVS and FQNEAQ. V dropped 6 bases and J dropped 6 bases, with 18 bases sitting between them. CDR3 protein: CASRSGADASNEQFF. The CDR3 nucleotides read TGTGCCAGCAGGTCAGGGGCAGACGCCAGCAATGAGCAGTTCTTC.

At least ten counts were recorded for this clonotype. The genes are TRBV7-9 and TRBJ2-1, with TRBD2 matching 11 bases. Germline V gene data show CDR1 as SEHNR and CDR2 as FQNEAQ (reference sequence). This CDR3 contains 15 residues. The ends lost 6 bases at V and 7 bases at J; junction bases unmatched: 8. CDR3 loop: CASRETSGRKNEQFF. The CDR3 bases are TGTGCCAGCAGGGAAACTAGCGGGAGAAAGAATGAGCAGTTCTTC. Based on the CDR3 plus reference TRBV7-9 and TRBJ2-1, the full variable domain is DTGVSQNPRHKITKRGQNVTFRCDPISEHNRLYWYRQTLGQGPEFLTYFQNEAQLEKSRLLSDRFSAERPKGSFSTLEIQRTEQGDSAMYLCASRETSGRKNEQFFGPGTRLTVL.

The V gene is TRBV2, the J gene TRBJ2-7; tentative D call: TRBD2 (5 bases). Germline CDR1 is SNHLY and CDR2 is FYNNEI. V lost 6 bases to trimming and J lost 6 bases, with 15 bases between them. The CDR3 sequence is 13 residues long. The CDR3 here is CASRISTSVEQYF. CDR3 bases: TGTGCCAGCAGGATCTCCACTAGTGTCGAGCAGTACTTC.

J is TRBJ2-1 and V is TRBV20-1; 9 nucleotides align to TRBD1. Germline loops: CDR1 DFQATT, CDR2 SNEGSKA (reference sequence). V was clipped by 1 base and J by 7 bases; unmatched bases: 5. This CDR3 is 14 amino acids long. CDR3 residues: CSARGGTGSNEQFF. CDR3 in DNA: TGCAGTGCTAGAGGGGGGACAGGGTCAAATGAGCAGTTCTTC.

This clonotype appeared a few times. This sequence joins TRBV12-3 or TRBV12-4 and TRBJ2-1, with D perhaps TRBD2 (6 bases). Trimming took off 4 bases at V and 7 bases at J, with 11 bases between the two ends. The CDR3 extends over 13 amino acids. Here the CDR3 reads CASSSGTPNEQFF. CDR3 sequence (DNA): TGTGCCAGCAGTTCCGGGACTCCTAATGAGCAGTTCTTC.

In this sample, this clonotype turned up many times. Compared with germline, one end of the junction differs, possibly owing to a read error. This chain joins TRBV7-8 and TRBJ1-1, with 10 bases aligning to TRBD1. CDR1 SGHVS and CDR2 FQNEAQ come from the germline V gene. The CDR3 runs to 13 residues. For the CDR3, the DNA is TGTGCCAGCAGCTTAGCCGGGACAGGGGAAGTTTTCTTT. It codes for CASSLAGTGEVFF.

There are a few counts of this clonotype. This chain joins TRBV7-2 and TRBJ2-3, with TRBD1 identical over 11 bases. V was pared by 5 bases and J by 7 bases, with 8 bases of the junction left unmatched. The germline gives CDR1 SGHTA, CDR2 FQGNSA. This CDR3 is built from 15 residues. CDR3 in DNA: TGTGCCAGCAGCCCTCGTGGACAGGGGGCTTATACGCAGTATTTT. The encoded protein is CASSPRGQGAYTQYF.

The chain joins TRBV7-8 to TRBJ2-7; 7 bases are shared with TRBD1. The CDR3 spans 17 residues. Losses at the gene ends were 2 bases for V and 1 base for J; bases not matched to a gene: 11. Looked up from germline, CDR1 is SGHVS and CDR2 is FQNEAQ. DNA for the CDR3: TGTGCCAGCAGCTTACGTTACCGGGACAGAATTTCCTACGAGCAGTACGTC. This encodes CASSLRYRDRISYEQYV.

The rearrangement links TRBV7-2 to TRBJ2-1; possibly TRBD1 or TRBD2 for D (5 bases each). There are 13 residues in the CDR3. CDR1 is SGHTA, CDR2 FQGNSA, per germline. V was clipped by 10 bases and J by 7 bases, with 17 bases between them. CDR3 region: CATQRWGTNEQFF. In DNA, the CDR3 is TGTGCCACCCAGCGGTGGGGGACGAATGAGCAGTTCTTC.

This clonotype was counted ten times or more. The chain recombines TRBV11-2 with TRBJ1-3; D remains unclear. V was shortened by 0 bases and J by 0 bases, with 6 bases between the two germline ends. CDR1 is SGHAT, CDR2 FQNNGV, per germline. The CDR3 sequence is 15 residues long. The CDR3 sequence is CASSLDPVSGNTIYF. The CDR3 nucleotides are TGTGCCAGCAGCTTAGATCCGGTCTCTGGAAACACCATATATTTT.

This clonotype has just a few counts. The V gene is TRBV28, the J gene TRBJ2-7; unclear D gene. This CDR3 comprises 14 residues. Germline CDR1 MDHEN, CDR2 SYDVKM. The V end lost 5 bases, the J end lost 0 bases, and 11 bases lay between the germline ends. The CDR3 DNA reads as TGTGCCAGCAGTAGGGCTAGAAGCTCCTACGAGCAGTACTTC. It is translated as CASSRARSSYEQYF.

This clonotype was seen a handful of times. V is TRBV10-1 and J is TRBJ2-3, with 7 bases fitting TRBD1. CDR1 WNHNN and CDR2 SYGVQD come from the germline V gene (reference sequence). V gave up 11 bases and J gave up 2 bases; unmatched junction bases: 7. The CDR3 loop spans 13 amino acids. The CDR3 sequence is CACRQGPTDTQYF. The DNA for the CDR3 is TGCGCCTGCCGACAGGGACCCACAGATACGCAGTATTTT.

The sample holds a few counts of this clonotype. This chain links TRBV7-9 with TRBJ1-1; maybe TRBD1 (5 bases). CDR1 SEHNR and CDR2 FQNEAQ come from the germline V gene (reference sequence). This CDR3 region has 14 residues. With 5 bases removed from V and 5 bases from J, the gap between germline ends came to 15 bases. CDR3 DNA sequence: TGTGCCAGCAGCCGAGTGACAGCGGGGACTGAAGCTTTCTTT. This translates into CASSRVTAGTEAFF.

V gene TRBV7-2 combines with J gene TRBJ2-7; unclear D gene. Germline assignment: CDR1 SGHTA and CDR2 FQGNSA. Trimming removed 1 base at V and 6 bases at J, with 16 bases between. The CDR3 is 15 amino acids. The DNA of the CDR3 is TGTGCCAGCAGCTTAGAAGTTGGGCAGGAAATCGAGCAGTACGTC. Translation: CASSLEVGQEIEQYV.

This clonotype appeared a few times. The chain carries TRBV6-6 and TRBJ1-4, with D uncertain. CDR3 length equals 13 residues. Trimming left V 2 bases short and J 5 bases short, with 6 bases between. The germline gives CDR1 MNHNY, CDR2 SVGAGI (reference sequence). The CDR3 region has the DNA TGTGCCAGCAGTTACGGTAGAAATGAAAAACTGTTTTTT. This codes for CASSYGRNEKLFF.

The V call is TRBV6-2 or TRBV6-3, the J call TRBJ2-5, with no clear D. Trimming stripped 2 bases from V and 2 bases from J, with 9 bases between. Germline V gene lookup returns CDR1 MNHEY and CDR2 SVGEGT. CDR3 length equals 14 residues. The CDR3 DNA reads TGTGCCAGCAGTTACCTGGCAGCTCAAGAGACCCAGTACTTC. It yields the protein CASSYLAAQETQYF.

V usage is TRBV25-1 and J usage is TRBJ1-6, with 10 bases fitting TRBD1. V gave up 7 bases and J gave up 10 bases; unmatched junction bases: 13. The CDR3 has 16 residues. Germline CDR1 is MGHDK and CDR2 is SYGVNS. The CDR3 sequence: CASIPRDRGGRSPLHF. As DNA, the CDR3 is TGTGCCAGCATCCCCAGGGACAGGGGTGGTAGGTCACCCCTCCACTTT.